The 27 T cell receptor beta chains below come from one sample, sequenced in a study of cytomegalovirus exposure and HLA in healthy donors. In the PCR, 60 Vbeta and 13 Jbeta primers were used. Method: immunoSEQ multiplex PCR; TCRdb's copy keeps in-frame clones and lacks some. Altogether roughly 130,000 clones are present, 74% being singletons, with the ten largest covering less than 7%. The sequenced sample was PBMCs. These receptors all stem from a woman aged 45-65 years in good health and CMV-seropositive.

The chain joins TRBV9 to TRBJ2-5, with no clear D. Germline CDR1 reads SGDLS; CDR2 reads YYNGEE. V lost 0 bases, J lost 2 bases, and 11 bases lay in between. The CDR3 totals 15 residues. The DNA for the CDR3 is TGTGCCAGCAGCGTAGGATCGTCCAGACAAGAGACCCAGTACTTC. Its translation: CASSVGSSRQETQYF.

The V gene is TRBV6-1, the J gene TRBJ2-2; a possible D gene is TRBD1 (5 bases). CDR1 is MNHNS and CDR2 is SASEGT in the germline V gene. Between the trimmed V and J ends, which lost 7 bases and 8 bases, there was a span of 20 bases. The CDR3 runs 15 residues. In DNA, the CDR3 is TGTGCCAGCAAAAAGGGGCAGAGCCTTTGGGGGGAGCTGTTTTTT. Protein product: CASKKGQSLWGELFF.

The rearrangement joins TRBV4-3 to TRBJ1-5; D remains unclear. CDR1 is LGHNA and CDR2 is YSLEER in the germline V gene. V was shortened by 1 base and J by 9 bases, with 7 bases between the two germline ends. This CDR3 is built from 12 residues. In DNA, the CDR3 is TGCGCCAGCAGCCAAGTAACGGGGCCCCAGCATTTT. It codes for CASSQVTGPQHF.

The table lists this clone with a count of one. A junction end diverges from the germline sequence, so it may reflect a read error. V and J are TRBV7-9 and TRBJ2-7, with D perhaps TRBD2 (6 bases). Germline CDR1 and CDR2: SEHNR and FQNEAQ (reference sequence). The CDR3 length is 11 residues. This CDR3 reads CSSSLAGEQYF. DNA for the CDR3: TGTTCCAGCAGCTTGGCGGGGGAGCAGTACTTC.

The CDR3 nucleotides read TGTGCCAGCAGCGCCGACAGGGTTCTGACTGAAGCTTTCTTT. Translated, it gives CASSADRVLTEAFF. The V and J genes are TRBV9 and TRBJ1-1; 7 nucleotides line up with TRBD1. CDR3 length: 14 amino acids. V lost 3 bases and J lost 5; bases outside the gene matches: 7. The germline gives CDR1 SGDLS, CDR2 YYNGEE.

J is TRBJ2-1 and V is TRBV7-6, with TRBD2 as a possible D gene (5 bases). Looked up from germline, CDR1 is SGHVS and CDR2 is FNYEAQ. The CDR3 has 13 residues. The V and J ends lost 2 bases and 9 bases respectively, with 11 bases between them. CDR3 in DNA: TGTGCCAGCAGCTTACAGCTAGAGGGTGAGCAGTTCTTC. This encodes CASSLQLEGEQFF.

The J gene is TRBJ2-7, the V gene TRBV5-6; D not resolved. Germline-derived CDR1 and CDR2 are SGHDT and YYEEEE. Trimming removed 2 bases from V and 5 bases from J, with 17 bases in between. The CDR3 spans 15 residues. CDR3 DNA sequence: TGTGCCAGCAGCTTCGCTAGTCAAACGGCAGACGAGCAGTACTTC. Its protein product is CASSFASQTADEQYF.

This rearrangement joins TRBV10-3 to TRBJ2-5, with 11 bases that match TRBD2. V was clipped by 4 bases and J by 5 bases; unmatched bases: 3. Germline assignment: CDR1 ENHRY and CDR2 SYGVKD. The CDR3 has 14 residues. The DNA for the CDR3 is TGTGCCATCAGTGGTAGCGGGGGGGATGAGACCCAGTACTTC. As protein: CAISGSGGDETQYF.

In its sample, this clone was seen a few times. The V and J genes are TRBV4-1 and TRBJ1-2; perhaps TRBD1 as D (5 bases). V dropped 3 bases and J dropped 4 bases, with 12 bases sitting between them. From germline, CDR1 is MGHRA and CDR2 YSYEKL. The CDR3 covers 14 residues. The chain's CDR3 is CASSQETGVYGYTF. DNA for the CDR3: TGCGCCAGCAGCCAGGAAACGGGGGTCTATGGCTACACCTTC.

CDR3 DNA: TGTGCCAGCAGCTTGGGGAGCTCTGGGGCCAACGTCCTGACTTTC. Its translation: CASSLGSSGANVLTF. The V and J genes are TRBV5-6 and TRBJ2-6; D uncertain. The CDR3 loop spans 15 amino acids. The germline V and J ends were trimmed by 0 bases and 0 bases, with 4 bases remaining between them. Germline V gene data show CDR1 as SGHDT and CDR2 as YYEEEE. Drawing the rest from reference TRBV5-6 and TRBJ2-6, the complete variable domain is DAGVTQSPTHLIKTRGQQVTLRCSPKSGHDTVSWYQQALGQGPQFIFQYYEEEERQRGNFPDRFSGHQFPNYSSELNVNALLLGDSALYLCASSLGSSGANVLTFGAGSRLTVL.

This clone was seen a few times. Relative to the germline gene, one junction end is altered; a read error may explain this. The CDR3 loop reads CASSRAGGNIEAFF. The CDR3, as DNA: TGTGCCAGCAGCCGGGCGGGGGGAAACATTGAAGCTTTCTTT. The chain uses TRBV6-5 and TRBJ1-1, with D perhaps TRBD1 (5 bases). This CDR3 has 14 amino acids. The germline V gene encodes CDR1 MNHEY and CDR2 SVGAGI.

V gene TRBV11-3 combines with J gene TRBJ1-4, with D possibly being TRBD1 (5 bases). Germline CDR1 and CDR2: SGHNT and YENEEA. The CDR3 length is 14 residues. V was clipped by 4 bases and J by 5 bases, with 11 bases between them. Here the CDR3 DNA reads TGTGCCAGCAGCTCTCGGGCAGGGAATGAAAAACTGTTTTTT. Encoded protein: CASSSRAGNEKLFF.

The V gene is TRBV7-2, the J gene TRBJ2-3; TRBD2 matches at 8 bases. Germline V gene data show CDR1 as SGHTA and CDR2 as FQGNSA. V gave up 0 bases and J gave up 0 bases; unmatched junction bases: 11. The CDR3 extends over 19 amino acids. CDR3 DNA sequence: TGTGCCAGCAGCTTAGCTCCCCAAGGTGCGGGGGGCAGCACAGATACGCAGTATTTT. Encoded protein: CASSLAPQGAGGSTDTQYF.

The chain joins TRBV6-5 to TRBJ2-5; D uncertain. The germline V and J ends were trimmed by 10 bases and 2 bases, with 11 bases remaining between them. CDR1 is MNHEY, CDR2 SVGAGI, per germline. The CDR3 is 12 residues long. The CDR3 spells CAISRLQETQYF. The CDR3 DNA follows: TGTGCCATCTCAAGACTTCAAGAGACCCAGTACTTC.

The V gene is TRBV7-6, the J gene TRBJ2-5; 12 bases line up with TRBD2. The CDR3 is 16 residues long. The germline CDR1 and CDR2 sequences are SGHVS and FNYEAQ. The V and J ends lost 2 bases and 4 bases, in that order; junction bases with no gene match: 5. The CDR3 coding sequence is TGTGCCAGCAGCTTAACTAGCGGGGGGCTCAGAGAGACCCAGTACTTC. It encodes CASSLTSGGLRETQYF.

The chain carries TRBV19 and TRBJ2-5; D is possibly TRBD1 (6 bases). The CDR3 totals 16 residues. The V end lost 0 bases, the J end lost 5 bases, and 16 bases lay between the germline ends. From germline, CDR1 is LNHDA and CDR2 SQIVND (reference sequence). The CDR3 DNA follows: TGTGCCAGTAGTATAGATCTAGGGGGTTATTTGGAGACCCAGTACTTC. Protein sequence: CASSIDLGGYLETQYF. The whole variable domain, filled in from reference TRBV19 and TRBJ2-5, reads DGGITQSPKYLFRKEGQNVTLSCEQNLNHDAMYWYRQDPGQGLRLIYYSQIVNDFQKGDIAEGYSVSREKKESFPLTVTSAQKNPTAFYLCASSIDLGGYLETQYFGPGTRLLVL.

As for this clone: Germline and junction disagree at one end, which may indicate a read error. J is TRBJ1-2 and V is TRBV7-8; perhaps TRBD1 as D (6 bases). This CDR3 is built from 15 residues. CDR1 SGHVS and CDR2 FQNEAQ come from the germline V gene. CDR3 residues: CASSLVRRGLDGYPF. For the CDR3, the DNA is TGTGCCAGCAGCTTAGTACGAAGGGGGTTGGATGGCTACCCCTTC.

The chain carries TRBV19 and TRBJ1-6; D gene uncertain. This CDR3 is built from 14 residues. Germline values: CDR1 LNHDA, CDR2 SQIVND (reference sequence). Trimming stripped 1 base from V and 4 bases from J, with 5 bases between. DNA for the CDR3: TGTGCCAGTAGTATAGGGGAGTATAATTCACCCCTCCACTTT. Translated, it gives CASSIGEYNSPLHF.

The chain combines TRBV2 with TRBJ2-5; D remains ambiguous. This CDR3 is built from 11 residues. Trimming pared 8 bases from V and 1 base from J, leaving 5 bases between. The germline V gene has CDR1 SNHLY and CDR2 FYNNEI. This CDR3 is CASSRQETQYF. The CDR3 DNA sequence: TGTGCCAGCTCTCGCCAAGAGACCCAGTACTTC.

This clone was counted a few times. This chain links TRBV7-8 with TRBJ2-2, with 7 bases lining up with TRBD1. The CDR3 spans 14 residues. Unmatched junction bases numbered 5, after V lost 6 bases and J lost 4 bases. Germline V gives CDR1 SGHVS, CDR2 FQNEAQ. In nucleotides, the CDR3 is TGTGCCAGCAGGAGGGGGACAGTCACCGGGGAGCTGTTTTTT. Protein sequence: CASRRGTVTGELFF. Variable domain in full (rest from reference TRBV7-8 and TRBJ2-2): GAGVSQSPRYKVAKRGQDVALRCDPISGHVSLFWYQQALGQGPEFLTYFQNEAQLDKSGLPSDRFFAERPEGSVSTLKIQRTQQEDSAVYLCASRRGTVTGELFFGEGSRLTVL.

This chain joins TRBV28 and TRBJ1-4; the D gene is possibly TRBD1 (6 bases). CDR1 and CDR2 from the germline V gene are MDHEN and SYDVKM. V lost 7 bases and J lost 5, with 11 bases in between. The CDR3 is 13 residues long. In nucleotides, the CDR3 is TGTGCCAGCAACCCGGGACAAAATGAAAAACTGTTTTTT. This encodes CASNPGQNEKLFF.

This chain uses TRBV15 with TRBJ1-2, with 10 nucleotides matching TRBD1. The CDR3 length is 18 residues. V was pared by 1 base and J by 4 bases, with 12 bases of the junction left unmatched. Germline CDR1 reads LNHNV; CDR2 reads YYDKDF (reference sequence). CDR3 protein: CATSRGGTGDPVSYGYTF. The CDR3 DNA reads TGTGCCACCAGCAGAGGGGGGACAGGGGATCCCGTTAGCTATGGCTACACCTTC.

The rearrangement joins TRBV4-2 to TRBJ2-5; 9 positions agree with TRBD1. The ends lost 4 bases at V and 4 bases at J; junction bases unmatched: 10. Germline CDR1 and CDR2: LGHNA and YNFKEQ. The CDR3 runs to 16 residues. The CDR3 here is CASSLATGGEGETQYF. CDR3 sequence (DNA): TGTGCCAGCAGCCTGGCCACAGGGGGCGAGGGAGAGACCCAGTACTTC.

V gene TRBV7-2 combines with J gene TRBJ1-5; D uncertain. Trimming took off 2 bases at V and 3 bases at J, with 5 bases between the two ends. The CDR3 contains 13 residues. The germline CDR1 and CDR2 sequences are SGHTA and FQGNSA. CDR3 region: CASSLFVNQPQHF. DNA of the CDR3: TGTGCCAGCAGCTTATTCGTCAATCAGCCCCAGCATTTT. Drawing the rest from reference TRBV7-2 and TRBJ1-5, the complete variable domain is GAGVSQSPSNKVTEKGKDVELRCDPISGHTALYWYRQSLGQGLEFLIYFQGNSAPDKSGLPSDRFSAERTGGSVSTLTIQRTQQEDSAVYLCASSLFVNQPQHFGDGTRLSIL.

The chain's CDR3 is CASSPIQGSYEQYF. The CDR3 nucleotides read TGTGCCAGCTCACCAATCCAGGGCTCCTACGAGCAGTACTTC. The J gene is TRBJ2-7, the V gene TRBV18; D may be TRBD1 (5 bases). Germline CDR1 reads KGHSH; CDR2 reads LQKENI. Trimming left V 2 bases short and J 0 bases short, with 8 bases between. This CDR3 region has 14 residues. The full variable domain, in which reference TRBV18 and TRBJ2-7 provide the parts outside the CDR3, is NAGVMQNPRHLVRRRGQEARLRCSPMKGHSHVYWYRQLPEEGLKFMVYLQKENIIDESGMPKERFSAEFPKEGPSILRIQQVVRGDSAAYFCASSPIQGSYEQYFGPGTRLTVT.

A note on this clone: Germline is not matched at one junction end, which may reflect a read error. The chain combines TRBV30 with TRBJ2-5; TRBD1 matches at 8 bases. Germline CDR1 GTSNPN, CDR2 SVGIG (reference sequence). CDR3 length: 13 residues. The CDR3 coding sequence is TGTGCCTGGGAACAGGGGGTACAAGAGGCCCAGTACTTC. Translation: CAWEQGVQEAQYF.

The rearrangement links TRBV5-1 to TRBJ2-5; D might be TRBD1 (6 bases). Germline loops: CDR1 SGHRS, CDR2 YFSETQ. CDR3 size: 15 residues. Trimming removed 0 bases from V and 5 bases from J, with 14 bases in between. The CDR3 loop is CASSLGIRGGETQYF. The CDR3 region has the DNA TGCGCCAGCAGCTTGGGGATCAGGGGCGGGGAGACCCAGTACTTC.